The 9 T cell receptor beta chains listed next were all sequenced from one sample in a study of molecular identifiers for immune sequencing clone quantification. MiXCR was run by TCRdb on the PCR reads, yielding one entry per CDR3 protein. The sample has about 320,000 distinct CDR3 sequences, about 20% seen once; the top ten hold approximately 0.83%. What was sequenced was naive CD8+ T cells from blood, with Jurkat cell RNA spiked in. The subset: FACS-sorted CD8+CD4-CCR7+CD45RA+ naive T cells. These receptors were collected from a human donor in good health. Some libraries in this study had Jurkat cell RNA spiked in.

About this clonotype itself: A much larger clone is a single base away; this may be a read error. J is TRBJ2-2 and V is TRBV24-1; D may be TRBD1 (6 bases). Germline loops: CDR1 KGHDR, CDR2 SFDVKD. There are 18 residues in the CDR3. CDR3: CANSDLHRVLGSYGELFF. CDR3 DNA: TGTGCCAACAGTGATTTGCACAGGGTACTTGGTTCGTACGGGGAGCTGTTTTTT.

This clonotype was recorded many times. The chain carries TRBV19 and TRBJ2-3, with 7 positions matching TRBD2. The germline V gene has CDR1 LNHDA and CDR2 SQIVND (reference sequence). The CDR3 has 15 residues. V shed 1 base, J shed 0 bases, and the junction held 1 base outside the gene matches. DNA for the CDR3: TGTGCCAGTAGTATAGGGACTAGGAGCACAGATACGCAGTATTTT. Its protein product is CASSIGTRSTDTQYF.

This clonotype was seen many times. The rearrangement joins TRBV6-2 or TRBV6-3 to TRBJ2-4, with a possible D match to TRBD1 (5 bases). Germline V gives CDR1 MNHEY, CDR2 SVGEGT. This CDR3 contains 14 residues. Trimming took off 4 bases at V and 7 bases at J, with 14 bases between the two ends. CDR3 DNA: TGTGCCAGCAGTTTGTCTAACAGGATGAACATTCAGTACTTC. This encodes CASSLSNRMNIQYF.

This clonotype was found a few times. This rearrangement joins TRBV11-2 to TRBJ2-7, with 9 bases fitting TRBD1. V trimming: 4 bases; J trimming: 5 bases; junction bases outside the gene matches: 3. The germline CDR1 and CDR2 sequences are SGHAT and FQNNGV. This CDR3 comprises 13 residues. The CDR3 sequence is CASSSDRGHEQYF. The DNA of the CDR3 is TGTGCCAGCAGCTCGGACAGGGGCCACGAGCAGTACTTC. Using reference TRBV11-2 and TRBJ2-7 for the parts outside the CDR3, the full variable domain is EAGVAQSPRYKIIEKRQSVAFWCNPISGHATLYWYQQILGQGPKLLIQFQNNGVVDDSQLPKDRFSAERLKGVDSTLKIQPAKLEDSAVYLCASSSDRGHEQYFGPGTRLTVT.

This clonotype was detected many times. The chain employs TRBV6-5 and TRBJ2-1, with 10 bases matching TRBD2. There are 15 residues in the CDR3. The trim removed 4 bases at V and 5 bases at J, leaving 5 bases unmatched. From germline, CDR1 is MNHEY and CDR2 SVGAGI. The CDR3 spells CASSLVAGGNNEQFF. CDR3 DNA sequence: TGTGCCAGCAGTTTGGTAGCGGGGGGCAACAATGAGCAGTTCTTC.

A word on this clonotype: Possible read error: a much larger clone is one base away. V is TRBV9 and J is TRBJ2-3; a weak D match, TRBD1 (8 bases). Germline V gives CDR1 SGDLS, CDR2 YYNGEE. The CDR3 consists of 16 residues. The V gene lost 2 bases and the J gene lost 4 bases, with 17 bases spanning the gap. The CDR3 sequence is CASSVGTGTSADTQYF. CDR3 in DNA: TGTGCCAGCAGCGTTGGGACAGGTACTAGCGCAGATACGCAGTATTTT.

This clonotype was seen at least ten times. The rearrangement joins TRBV6-6 to TRBJ1-1; D unclear. The CDR3 totals 13 residues. With 8 bases removed from V and 11 bases from J, the gap between germline ends came to 21 bases. Germline V gene sequence: CDR1 MNHNY, CDR2 SVGAGI (reference sequence). The DNA for the CDR3 is TGTGCCAGCGCCTACGGCGGTCCTCTCGGGGCTTTCTTT. Its protein is CASAYGGPLGAFF.

Many counts were recorded for this clonotype. The chain uses TRBV5-1 and TRBJ2-3; 8 bases line up with TRBD2. CDR1 and CDR2 from the germline V gene are SGHRS and YFSETQ. The ends lost 0 bases at V and 0 bases at J; junction bases unmatched: 9. This CDR3 is 18 amino acids long. CDR3 in amino acids: CASSLAQRAGGSTDTQYF. CDR3 in DNA: TGCGCCAGCAGCTTGGCCCAGAGGGCGGGAGGAAGCACAGATACGCAGTATTTT.

This clonotype is a singleton in its sample. Relative to the germline gene, one junction end is altered; a read error may explain this. The V and J genes are TRBV15 and TRBJ1-6; tentatively, D is TRBD1 (6 bases). This CDR3 has 13 amino acids. In germline, CDR1 is LNHNV, CDR2 YYDKDF (reference sequence). This CDR3 is CAARNIAGTTLHF. CDR3 bases: TGTGCCGCCAGAAATATCGCCGGGACAACCCTCCACTTT.